These T cell receptor beta chains were read from a single sample in a study of immune heterogeneity within non-small cell lung tumors. TCRdb reanalysed the multiplex PCR reads using MiXCR and keeps one entry per CDR3 protein. The repertoire consists of roughly 3,600 distinct CDR3 sequences, with about two fifths occurring once and the leading ten covering about 15%. Sequencing was performed on lung tumor tissue. These receptors originate from a man in his 70s with non-small cell lung cancer. Each CDR3 is given with its conserved first and last residue. Clone size is given for some rows only: seen once, a few or many times, or a class if the clone is expanded.

>TRBV14|-|TRBJ1-3
CASSQVSAGNTIYF
>TRBV24-1|large|TRBJ1-1
CATTQGYNTEAFF
>TRBV7-2|large|TRBJ2-7
CASSLGAGRYEQYF
>TRBV19|few|TRBJ2-3
CASSEYGATDTQYF
>TRBV6-1|few|TRBJ2-7
CASSRDSHSYEQYF
>TRBV10-3|-|TRBJ2-5
CAISEFAGQETQYF
>TRBV12-3/TRBV12-4|few|TRBJ2-5
CASSLEIAGWAETQYF
>TRBV25-1|-|TRBJ2-7
CASSDGTSIYEQYF
>TRBV18|-|TRBJ2-7
CASSPPTGHHSYEQYF
>TRBV12-3/TRBV12-4|large|TRBJ1-1
CASSLADFLDRSEAFF
>TRBV5-7|-|TRBJ2-7
CASSRTGPNFEQYF
>TRBV30|-|TRBJ2-1
CACAETAYNEQFF
>TRBV11-1|-|TRBJ2-7
CASSNILGTGRHEQYF
>TRBV6-9|-|TRBJ2-7
CASSYGQGAYEQYF
>TRBV19|few|TRBJ1-1
CASSIAWAPELNTEAFF
>TRBV6-1|once|TRBJ1-1
CASNEKENTEAFF
>TRBV11-3|few|TRBJ2-1
CASSSRAGGSYNEQFF
>TRBV2|few|TRBJ2-7
CASSEARGLYYEQYF
>TRBV7-9|-|TRBJ2-3
CASRSEGAHNTDTQYF
>TRBV24-1|-|TRBJ2-7
CATSDSVVAEQYF
>TRBV10-3|-|TRBJ2-3
CAISAAGAPTDTQYF
>TRBV19|few|TRBJ2-7
CVSSPRDYQNEQYF
>TRBV20-1|-|TRBJ2-7
CSATPIGENIEQYF
>TRBV5-1|-|TRBJ2-5
CASSLIGTAQETQYF
>TRBV2|-|TRBJ2-1
CASTPRSGGYNEQFF
>TRBV7-9|-|TRBJ1-3
CASSSRGNTIYF
>TRBV27|few|TRBJ1-2
CASSPRPDRITYGYTF
>TRBV7-2|few|TRBJ2-7
CASSLSSGRFDEQYF
>TRBV27|few|TRBJ2-3
CASLRRVGTDTQYF
>TRBV5-6|few|TRBJ1-5
CASSFGYQPQHF
>TRBV7-3|-|TRBJ2-1
CASSPVGGEQFF
>TRBV2|-|TRBJ2-7
CASSPTTSGRVFYEQYF
>TRBV28|-|TRBJ2-1
CASRGQGVTYSEQFF
>TRBV30|-|TRBJ1-1
CAWSPLWETNTEAFF
>TRBV6-1|medium-sized|TRBJ1-1
CASSPGPATEAFF
>TRBV10-3|-|TRBJ1-5
CATSEGSSSNQPQHF
>TRBV7-8|-|TRBJ2-7
CASRLPRGGQGEQYF
>TRBV7-7|-|TRBJ2-2
CASSPFRTSGRVSAGELFF
>TRBV2|-|TRBJ1-6
CASSERTANNSPLHF
>TRBV29-1|-|TRBJ1-6
CSDEGGNNSPLQF
>TRBV12-3/TRBV12-4|few|TRBJ1-1
CASSYRREMNTEAFF
>TRBV13|few|TRBJ2-2
CASSPRSAGELFF
>TRBV29-1|-|TRBJ1-1
CSAGLLDTEAFF
>TRBV4-2|-|TRBJ2-1
CASSLRGGNEQFF
>TRBV7-3|-|TRBJ2-1
CASSLGPGDNEQFF
>TRBV12-3/TRBV12-4|-|TRBJ2-2
CASTAGLNTGELFF
>TRBV9|once|TRBJ1-1
CASSGGGRQGGTEAFF
>TRBV9|-|TRBJ2-5
CASSGEGKGQETQYF
>TRBV19|-|TRBJ2-1
CASSVLGDEQFF
>TRBV4-2|few|TRBJ2-2
CASSQVGTSGRTGELFF
>TRBV6-1|few|TRBJ2-2
CASSKEAEELFF
>TRBV4-2|few|TRBJ2-1
CASSQTSGRGSYNEQFF
>TRBV24-1|-|TRBJ2-1
CATSQGWNEQFF
>TRBV9|few|TRBJ1-1
CASSRVGDPNTEAFF
>TRBV12-3/TRBV12-4|medium-sized|TRBJ2-5
CASSSSLASETQYF
>TRBV14|few|TRBJ2-7
CASSPLFLAGGYSYEQYF
>TRBV12-3/TRBV12-4|-|TRBJ2-3
CASSAGTSTDTQYF
>TRBV10-3|few|TRBJ1-5
CAISESVSNQPQHF
>TRBV24-1|-|TRBJ2-4
CATRGAKNIQYF